Here is one TCR beta chain with its context. This clone showed up just a few times. It lacks a known antigen. Base quality data are lacking; no much larger clone is found one base away. Measured from the cysteine to the phenylalanine, the CDR3 is 14 residues long. Only the CDR3 DNA is retained, 42 bases long and in frame from the first base. From a lookup of the germline V gene, CDR1 and CDR2 are MDHEN and SYDVKM. V is clipped by 5 bases and J by 5 bases, and the sequence between their germline boundaries is 15 bases long. The data originate from a study of OX40 agonist ivuxolimab in advanced cancers. With respect to the entire study: The costimulatory receptor OX40 (CD134) was targeted by ivuxolimab, a fully human IgG2 agonistic monoclonal antibody. Prior anti-PD-1, anti-PD-L1 or anti-CTLA-4 therapy was permitted, and checkpoint inhibitors had been received by about two fifths of dose-escalation patients. Of the approximately 54 dose-escalation patients, hepatocellular carcinoma was present in around 20, melanoma in some 15, renal cell carcinoma in 9 and head and neck cancer in 9. The purpose of peripheral TCRbeta sequencing was to test whether ivuxolimab changed TCR sequence diversity and led to clonal T-cell expansion. Intravenous ivuxolimab was administered to patients every 2 weeks at six dose levels: 0.01, 0.1, 0.3, 1.5, 3 and 10 mg/kg. The monotherapy dose-escalation portion (N of about 57 patients) of the phase I ivuxolimab trial is reported in the paper. Partial responses were achieved by three dose-escalation patients, of whom one had hepatocellular carcinoma and two had cutaneous melanoma. The dose-escalation cohort was approximately 83% male with a mean age of approximately 60 years, ranging from roughly 23 to 79. Beyond this particular receptor, the publication reports: After ivuxolimab, expanded clones were on average more numerous among CD8+ T cells than among CD4+ T cells. Partial responders in the 0.1-3.0 mg/kg groups had among the lowest normalized peripheral clonal expansion, especially among CD8+ T cells. The antigen specificity of the clonally expanded peripheral T cells was not determined. At doses of 0.1 to 3.0 mg/kg, clonal expansion of both CD4+ and CD8+ blood T cells was observed from baseline to week 6. Low levels of normalized T-cell clonal expansion were also seen in some patients who did not respond.

For sequencing of the TCRbeta CDR3 region, genomic DNA was extracted from the sorted cells. The immunoSEQ Assay was used to sequence the TCRbeta CDR3 regions. The table comes from immuneACCESS by way of TCRdb, which keeps in-frame sequences with V and J called. Part of the clones is missing from these tables; in studies checked, under half for an unresolved V gene and the rest for unknown reasons. A total of approximately 19,000 clones appear in this sample, around 80% of them only once. The leading ten clones occupy around 10% of the sample. Patients with a history of autoimmune disease or receiving systemic immunosuppression were excluded from the trial. Peripheral blood for TCR sequencing was drawn from every dose cohort at baseline, at cycle 4 day 1 and at cycle 7 day 1. The samples were drawn from a first-in-human, open-label, multicenter phase I dose-escalation trial of ivuxolimab. Adults with locally advanced or metastatic melanoma, renal cell, hepatocellular, or head and neck squamous cell carcinoma were enrolled in the trial. Before TCR sequencing, CD4+ T cells and CD8+ T cells were sorted from peripheral blood as separate populations.

The chain is assembled from TRBV28 and TRBJ1-2, with the D gene uncertain. The clonotype originates from an adult with an advanced solid tumor such as melanoma, head and neck, liver or kidney cancer. The specimen was CD4+ or CD8+ T cells sorted from blood, collected in a trial of the OX40 agonist ivuxolimab. The DNA reads TGTGCCAGCAGTCCCCAGGCCGGGCGATATGGCTACACCTTC. Translated, it gives CASSPQAGRYGYTF.